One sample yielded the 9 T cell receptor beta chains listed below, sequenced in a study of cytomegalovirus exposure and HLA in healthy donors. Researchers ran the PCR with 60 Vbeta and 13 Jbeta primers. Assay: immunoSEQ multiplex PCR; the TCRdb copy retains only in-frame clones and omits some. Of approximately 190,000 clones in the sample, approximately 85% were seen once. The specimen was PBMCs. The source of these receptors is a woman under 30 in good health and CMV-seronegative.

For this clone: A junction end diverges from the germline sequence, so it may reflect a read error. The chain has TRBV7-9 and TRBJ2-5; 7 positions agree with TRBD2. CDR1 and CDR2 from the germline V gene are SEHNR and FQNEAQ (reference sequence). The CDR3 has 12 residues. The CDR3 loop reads CSSSSGGETQYF. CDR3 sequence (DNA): TGTTCCAGCAGCTCGGGGGGAGAGACCCAGTACTTC.

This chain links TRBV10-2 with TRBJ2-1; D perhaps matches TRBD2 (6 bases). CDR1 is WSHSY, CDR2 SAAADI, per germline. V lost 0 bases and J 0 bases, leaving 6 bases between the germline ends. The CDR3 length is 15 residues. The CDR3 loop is CASSESGSSYNEQFF. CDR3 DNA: TGCGCCAGCAGTGAGTCCGGGAGCTCCTACAATGAGCAGTTCTTC.

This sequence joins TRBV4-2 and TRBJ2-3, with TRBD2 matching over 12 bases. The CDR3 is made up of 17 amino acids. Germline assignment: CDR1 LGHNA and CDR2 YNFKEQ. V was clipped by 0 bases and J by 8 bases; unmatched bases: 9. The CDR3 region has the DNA TGTGCCAGCAGCCAAGATCAGGCTAGCGGGGGGGGGTCTACGCAGTATTTT. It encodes CASSQDQASGGGSTQYF.

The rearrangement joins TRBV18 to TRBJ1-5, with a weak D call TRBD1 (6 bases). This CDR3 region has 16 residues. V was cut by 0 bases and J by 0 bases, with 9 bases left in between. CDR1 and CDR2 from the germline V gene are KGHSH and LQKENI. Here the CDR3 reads CASSPPGAGSNQPQHF. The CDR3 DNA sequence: TGTGCCAGCTCACCACCGGGGGCCGGTAGCAATCAGCCCCAGCATTTT. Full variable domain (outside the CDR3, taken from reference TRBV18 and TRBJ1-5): NAGVMQNPRHLVRRRGQEARLRCSPMKGHSHVYWYRQLPEEGLKFMVYLQKENIIDESGMPKERFSAEFPKEGPSILRIQQVVRGDSAAYFCASSPPGAGSNQPQHFGDGTRLSIL.

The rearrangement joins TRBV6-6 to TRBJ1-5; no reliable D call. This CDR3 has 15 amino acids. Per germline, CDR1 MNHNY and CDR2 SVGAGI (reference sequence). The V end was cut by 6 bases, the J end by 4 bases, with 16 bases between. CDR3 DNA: TGTGCCAGCAGCATCATTCGGAGAGAAAATCAGCCCCAGCATTTT. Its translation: CASSIIRRENQPQHF.

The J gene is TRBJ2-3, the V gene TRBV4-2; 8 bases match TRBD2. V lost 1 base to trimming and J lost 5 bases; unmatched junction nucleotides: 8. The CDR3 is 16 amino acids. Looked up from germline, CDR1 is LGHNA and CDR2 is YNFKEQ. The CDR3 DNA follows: TGTGCCAGCAGCCAAGTGAGCAGCGGGAGACGAGATACGCAGTATTTT. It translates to CASSQVSSGRRDTQYF.

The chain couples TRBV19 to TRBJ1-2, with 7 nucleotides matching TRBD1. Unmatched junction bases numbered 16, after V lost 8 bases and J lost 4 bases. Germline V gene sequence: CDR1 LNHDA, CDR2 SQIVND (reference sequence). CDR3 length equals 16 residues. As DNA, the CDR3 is TGTGCCAGTGGAGATCCGGGAACAGGGGTCCTCTATGGCTACACCTTC. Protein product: CASGDPGTGVLYGYTF.

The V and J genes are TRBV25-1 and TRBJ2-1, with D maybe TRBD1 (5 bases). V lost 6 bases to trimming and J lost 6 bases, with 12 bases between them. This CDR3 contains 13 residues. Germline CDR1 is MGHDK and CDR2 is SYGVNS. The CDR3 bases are TGTGCCAGCAGCTATTTCCAGGGCAATGAGCAGTTCTTC. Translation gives CASSYFQGNEQFF.

CDR3 coding DNA: TGTGCCAGCAGTTTGGCTAGGGGCAATGAGCAGTTCTTC. This codes for CASSLARGNEQFF. The V gene is TRBV27, the J gene TRBJ2-1; a possible D gene is TRBD1 (5 bases). The germline V gene has CDR1 MNHEY and CDR2 SMNVEV (reference sequence). Trimming removed 3 bases from V and 6 bases from J, with 9 bases in between. The CDR3 contains 13 residues.